This TCR beta chain was captured in a study of T cell clones after liver transplantation. Germline loops: CDR1 MNHNY, CDR2 SVGAGI (reference sequence). CDR3 size: 13 residues. The germline V and J ends were trimmed by 7 bases and 1 base, with 11 bases remaining between them. Sequenced by immunoSEQ multiplex PCR; TCRdb stores in-frame clones only, minus some. The top ten clones hold 0.85% to 1% of a sample with 98,000 or so clones, approximately 78% of them seen once. This TCR was recovered from a human donor who received a liver transplant. This sample comprised CD4+ T cells from blood, obtained before liver transplant. V and J are TRBV6-6 and TRBJ2-7; possible D gene TRBD1, 5 bases. DNA of the CDR3: TGTGCCAGCACCCCGACAGAATCCTACGAGCAGTACTTC. This codes for CASTPTESYEQYF.